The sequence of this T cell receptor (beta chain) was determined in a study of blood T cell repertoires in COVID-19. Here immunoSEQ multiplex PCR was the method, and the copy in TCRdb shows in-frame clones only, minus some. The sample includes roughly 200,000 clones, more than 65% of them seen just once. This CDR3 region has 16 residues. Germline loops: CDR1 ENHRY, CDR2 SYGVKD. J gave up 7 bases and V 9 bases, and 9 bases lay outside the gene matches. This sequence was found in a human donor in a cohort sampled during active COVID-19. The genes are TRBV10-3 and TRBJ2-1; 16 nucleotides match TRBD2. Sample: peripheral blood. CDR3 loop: CAMGTSGRVGLNEQFF. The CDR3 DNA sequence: TGTGCCATGGGGACTAGCGGGAGGGTAGGATTGAATGAGCAGTTCTTC.